This passage covers 14 T cell receptor beta chains from one sample sequenced in a study of T-cell memory formation after mild COVID-19. One entry per CDR3 protein results from TCRdb running MiXCR on the 5' RACE reads. Here the sample spans hundreds of thousands of distinct CDR3 sequences, roughly 22% being singletons. The source material was PBMCs or a T cell subset sorted from them (not recorded which). These TCRs come from an adult woman who had mild COVID-19 (a few samples of this study predate the infection). Cell type and time point are not known.

The chain joins TRBV4-2 to TRBJ1-1; TRBD1 aligns across 7 bases. This CDR3 has 15 residues. Germline trimming cut 3 bases from V and 1 base from J; bases unmatched to any gene: 5. Germline values: CDR1 LGHNA, CDR2 YNFKEQ. CDR3 sequence (DNA): TGTGCCAGCAGCCAGGCTGACAGGGCGAACACTGAAGCTTTCTTT. It specifies CASSQADRANTEAFF.

Only a few counts were recorded for this clonotype. The chain joins TRBV2 to TRBJ2-2; 9 bases agree with TRBD2. Germline V CDR1 and CDR2: SNHLY, FYNNEI. The CDR3 is made up of 15 amino acids. Unmatched junction bases numbered 4, after V lost 6 bases and J lost 2 bases. The CDR3 reads CASRASGANTGELFF. CDR3 nucleotide sequence: TGTGCCAGCAGAGCTAGCGGGGCCAACACCGGGGAGCTGTTTTTT.

This clonotype was counted only a few times. This sequence joins TRBV12-3 or TRBV12-4 and TRBJ2-1; tentative D call: TRBD2 (5 bases). The CDR3 is made up of 15 amino acids. V was cut by 4 bases and J by 5 bases, with 15 bases left in between. Here the CDR3 reads CASSWFPRGDNEQFF. CDR3 nucleotides: TGTGCCAGCAGTTGGTTTCCCCGGGGAGACAATGAGCAGTTCTTC.

In its sample, this clonotype was seen many times. The chain joins TRBV24-1 to TRBJ2-2; tentatively, D is TRBD2 (6 bases). This CDR3 is built from 18 residues. The germline CDR1 and CDR2 sequences are KGHDR and SFDVKD. Deletions cut 1 base from V and 6 bases from J, with 20 bases between. The CDR3 protein is CATSDLGAGGKFAGELFF. In DNA form, the CDR3 reads TGTGCCACCAGTGATTTAGGAGCCGGAGGGAAATTCGCCGGGGAGCTGTTTTTT.

V gene TRBV24-1 combines with J gene TRBJ1-5, with TRBD1 matching 7 bases. The CDR3 is made up of 16 amino acids. Trimming took 4 bases from V and 7 from J; bases not matched to a gene: 12. CDR1 KGHDR and CDR2 SFDVKD come from the germline V gene. The CDR3 region has the DNA TGTGCCACCAGTGACCCGACTGACAGGGATGGACAGCCCCAGCATTTT. Translation: CATSDPTDRDGQPQHF.

This chain uses TRBV21-1 with TRBJ2-7. TRBV21-1 is a recognized pseudogene. The CDR3 totals 14 residues. The CDR3 here is CASSKAELYYEQYF. CDR3 nucleotide sequence: TGTGCCAGCAGCAAAGCAGAGCTCTACTACGAGCAGTACTTC.

This clonotype was found many times. This chain uses TRBV7-3 with TRBJ2-1; D is unclear. The CDR3 runs to 14 residues. Germline V gives CDR1 SGHTA, CDR2 FQGTGA. Trimming removed 3 bases from V and 4 bases from J, with 10 bases in between. CDR3: CASSLSPGYNEQFF. The CDR3 DNA reads as TGTGCCAGCAGCTTGAGTCCGGGTTACAATGAGCAGTTCTTC.

The V gene is TRBV11-2, the J gene TRBJ2-7, with D unresolved. Germline loops: CDR1 SGHAT, CDR2 FQNNGV. Trimming cost V 0 bases and J 4 bases, with 13 bases left between them. This CDR3 is built from 15 residues. As DNA, the CDR3 is TGTGCCAGCAGCTTAGACGTGTGGGGATCTTACGAGCAGTACTTC. Residues: CASSLDVWGSYEQYF.

This clonotype was seen more than once but under ten times. The chain carries TRBV12-5 and TRBJ2-6; 9 nucleotides match TRBD1. J gave up 2 bases and V 5 bases, and 4 bases lay outside the gene matches. Germline loops: CDR1 LGHNT, CDR2 FRNRAP. This CDR3 has 16 amino acids. The CDR3 loop is CASGPGTGTGANVLTF. The CDR3, as DNA: TGTGCTAGTGGTCCGGGGACAGGGACTGGGGCCAACGTCCTGACTTTC.

The rearrangement uses TRBV6-5 and TRBJ1-5, with D maybe TRBD1 (5 bases). The CDR3 sequence is 14 residues long. V was pared by 2 bases and J by 3 bases, with 8 bases between. Germline CDR1 and CDR2: MNHEY and SVGAGI. CDR3 DNA: TGTGCCAGCAGTTACCGGGGGACCAATCAGCCCCAGCATTTT. Its translation is CASSYRGTNQPQHF.

The rearrangement links TRBV3-1 to TRBJ1-1; TRBD1 matches 10 bases. The CDR3 extends over 17 amino acids. Germline CDR1 is LGHDT and CDR2 is YNNKEL (reference sequence). J gave up 5 bases and V 8 bases, and 17 bases lay outside the gene matches. The CDR3 coding sequence is TGTGCCAGCCGCCGTGTAGGGACAGGGGTACGAAGTACTGAAGCTTTCTTT. Amino acid sequence: CASRRVGTGVRSTEAFF.

This clonotype was observed a handful of times. The chain couples TRBV7-3 to TRBJ2-5; 7 bases agree with TRBD2. This CDR3 comprises 15 residues. Germline V gives CDR1 SGHTA, CDR2 FQGTGA. The junction had 6 bases not matched to a gene; V was cut back by 1 base and J by 4 bases. The CDR3 nucleotides are TGTGCCAGCAGCTTAAATGGCGGGAGAGGAGAGACCCAGTACTTC. This codes for CASSLNGGRGETQYF.

The chain is built from TRBV4-1 and TRBJ1-5, with 9 bases matching TRBD1. J was trimmed by 5 bases and V by 4 bases; bases with no gene match: 6. Germline V gene sequence: CDR1 MGHRA, CDR2 YSYEKL. The CDR3 totals 15 residues. The CDR3 nucleotides read TGCGCCAGCAGCCGAACAGGGGGCGGTGATCAGCCCCAGCATTTT. It encodes CASSRTGGGDQPQHF.

The chain combines TRBV30 with TRBJ2-3; 7 nucleotides agree with TRBD1. In germline, CDR1 is GTSNPN, CDR2 SVGIG (reference sequence). This CDR3 contains 15 residues. With V trimmed by 1 base and J by 5 bases, 9 bases remained unmatched. As DNA, the CDR3 is TGTGCCTGGAGTGCCTTACAGGGGATTAAAGATACGCAGTATTTT. Translating it yields CAWSALQGIKDTQYF.